This TCR beta chain was recovered during a study of T cells in Graves' hyperthyroidism and ophthalmopathy. Findings and limits, study-wide: Most thyroid clonotypes expanded above 0.001 appeared in blood too.

The CDR3 regions of TCR beta were amplified from RNA transcripts. A set of HTBI primers served as the primers for a first-round RT-PCR of the TCR CDR3. Using its own MiXCR run on the multiplex PCR reads, TCRdb lists one record per CDR3 protein. This repertoire shows hundreds of thousands of distinct CDR3 sequences, around 16% found once; its top ten account for 3.5% to 4%. The sample holds a few counts of this clonotype. Its specificity is unknown. The length of the CDR3 is 13 residues. CDR1 and CDR2 from the germline V gene are LGHDT and YNNKEL (reference sequence). Trimming took 1 base from V and 9 from J, leaving 10 bases between them.

Material: blood. This receptor was obtained from a woman between 25 and 40 years old with Graves' hyperthyroidism. The chain has TRBV3-1 and TRBJ2-1, with D uncertain. The CDR3 sequence: CASSQVPSGEQFF. CDR3 nucleotide sequence: TGTGCCAGCAGCCAAGTACCTTCAGGTGAGCAGTTCTTC.